One and the same sample provided the 21 T cell receptor beta chains below, sequenced in a study of cytomegalovirus exposure and HLA in healthy donors. PCR employed 60 Vbeta and 13 Jbeta primers. Some clones are missing from TCRdb's copy, which holds only in-frame ones; the method was immunoSEQ multiplex PCR. The repertoire includes fewer than 200,000 clones, 70% to 90% of them detected once, and over 0.65% sits in the top ten. Sequencing was carried out using PBMCs. Receptors originate from a woman aged 18-29 years in good health and CMV-seronegative.

Written as DNA, the CDR3 is TGCAGCGTTGGGGAACAGGCGTTCAACACTGAAGCTTTCTTT. Encoded protein: CSVGEQAFNTEAFF. V is TRBV29-1 and J is TRBJ1-1; a possible D gene is TRBD1 (5 bases). In germline, CDR1 is SQVTM, CDR2 ANQGSEA. This CDR3 is 14 amino acids long. The V gene lost 4 bases and the J gene lost 2 bases, with 14 bases spanning the gap.

This clone has more than one count but fewer than ten. V gene TRBV27 combines with J gene TRBJ2-7; no clear D gene. CDR1 is MNHEY, CDR2 SMNVEV, per germline (reference sequence). V lost 0 bases to trimming and J lost 5 bases, with 8 bases between them. The CDR3 contains 13 residues. The CDR3 is CASSLSFYNEQYF. For the CDR3, the DNA is TGTGCCAGCAGTTTATCCTTTTATAACGAGCAGTACTTC.

The V call is TRBV2, the J call TRBJ2-5; D gene uncertain. In germline, CDR1 is SNHLY, CDR2 FYNNEI. V was cut by 6 bases and J by 5 bases, with 7 bases left in between. This CDR3 spans 11 amino acids. DNA of the CDR3: TGTGCCAGCAGACTGAGGGAGACCCAGTACTTC. As protein: CASRLRETQYF. The variable domain in full, with the rest retrieved from reference TRBV2 and TRBJ2-5, is EPEVTQTPSHQVTQMGQEVILRCVPISNHLYFYWYRQILGQKVEFLVSFYNNEISEKSEIFDDQFSVERPDGSNFTLKIRSTKLEDSAMYFCASRLRETQYFGPGTRLLVL.

The chain recombines TRBV28 with TRBJ2-7, with 14 bases matching TRBD2. The CDR3 contains 16 residues. After removal of 4 bases from V and 6 bases from J, the junction contained 8 bases not matched to a gene. Germline CDR1 reads MDHEN; CDR2 reads SYDVKM. The CDR3 DNA reads TGTGCCAGCAGTTCCCCCGGGACTAGCGGGAGTGGCGAGCAGTACTTC. Residues: CASSSPGTSGSGEQYF. Drawing the rest from reference TRBV28 and TRBJ2-7, the complete variable domain is DVKVTQSSRYLVKRTGEKVFLECVQDMDHENMFWYRQDPGLGLRLIYFSYDVKMKEKGDIPEGYSVSREKKERFSLILESASTNQTSMYLCASSSPGTSGSGEQYFGPGTRLTVT.

The chain carries TRBV27 and TRBJ1-2; D unresolved. V shed 6 bases and J shed 6 bases, with 17 bases lying between them. Germline V gives CDR1 MNHEY, CDR2 SMNVEV (reference sequence). The CDR3 covers 14 residues. CDR3 DNA: TGTGCCAGCAGGGATTGGACCCGGGGAGATGGCTACACCTTC. Amino acids: CASRDWTRGDGYTF.

The rearrangement joins TRBV2 to TRBJ2-4, with D maybe TRBD1 (6 bases). This CDR3 comprises 16 residues. Trimming took off 10 bases at V and 0 bases at J, with 19 bases between the two ends. Germline V gives CDR1 SNHLY, CDR2 FYNNEI. CDR3 region: CATHGQRNLAKNIQYF. The CDR3 DNA sequence: TGTGCCACCCATGGACAGAGGAACCTAGCCAAAAACATTCAGTACTTC.

The chain has TRBV18 and TRBJ1-1; TRBD1 might be the D (6 bases). CDR1 KGHSH and CDR2 LQKENI come from the germline V gene. V dropped 4 bases and J dropped 2 bases, with 14 bases sitting between them. This CDR3 region has 15 residues. The CDR3 protein is CASSLMQGLNTEAFF. The CDR3 bases are TGTGCCAGCTCACTAATGCAGGGGCTTAACACTGAAGCTTTCTTT.

About this clone itself: One end of the junction is discordant with germline, which a read error may explain. This chain joins TRBV28 and TRBJ1-6; tentative D call: TRBD1 (6 bases). The CDR3 has 13 amino acids. Per the germline V gene, CDR1 is MDHEN and CDR2 is SYDVKM. The CDR3, as DNA: TGTGCCAGCACCCCGCACGCCAGGACAGAATCGTACTTT. This translates into CASTPHARTESYF.

A remark on this clone: A junction end diverges from the germline sequence, so it may reflect a read error. V is TRBV7-7 and J is TRBJ1-5; D remains unclear. The CDR3 sequence is 13 residues long. In germline, CDR1 is SSHAT, CDR2 FNYEAQ (reference sequence). This chain's CDR3 is CASSRLDNQPQHF. CDR3 coding DNA: TGTGCTAGCAGCCGATTAGACAATCAGCCCCAGCATTTT.

This clone was seen a few times. The chain joins TRBV28 to TRBJ2-7; D perhaps matches TRBD1 (6 bases). V dropped 6 bases and J dropped 4 bases, with 10 bases sitting between them. The CDR3 length is 12 residues. CDR1 and CDR2 (germline): MDHEN, SYDVKM. CDR3 region: CASRATGYEQYF. The DNA of the CDR3 is TGTGCCAGCAGGGCGACAGGTTACGAGCAGTACTTC.

This chain links TRBV4-3 with TRBJ2-7; TRBD1 matches 7 bases. The germline CDR1 and CDR2 sequences are LGHNA and YSLEER. The CDR3 contains 15 residues. The trim removed 4 bases at V and 6 bases at J, leaving 12 bases unmatched. This CDR3 reads CASSLTGEEGREQYF. As DNA, the CDR3 is TGCGCCAGCAGCCTTACAGGGGAAGAGGGGCGCGAGCAGTACTTC.

As regards this clone: A read error likely explains this, since a far larger clone differs by one base. Other nucleotide sequences in the sample specify the same CDR3. The V gene is TRBV4-1, the J gene TRBJ2-3; TRBD2 might be the D (5 bases). V gave up 4 bases and J gave up 0 bases, with 8 bases separating them. The CDR3 runs 14 residues. Germline V CDR1 and CDR2: MGHRA, YSYEKL. The CDR3 loop reads CASSPTGSTDTQYF. In nucleotides, the CDR3 is TGCGCCAGCAGCCCCACGGGGAGCACAGATACGCAGTATTTT.

This chain connects TRBV5-6 to TRBJ1-5; TRBD1 aligns across 8 bases. The CDR3 spans 15 residues. Unmatched junction bases numbered 13, after V lost 5 bases and J lost 9 bases. Germline V gene lookup returns CDR1 SGHDT and CDR2 YYEEEE. As DNA, the CDR3 is TGTGCCAGCAGTTCCGGACAGGGCCAGCGGGGGCCCCAGCATTTT. This encodes CASSSGQGQRGPQHF.

The J gene is TRBJ2-7, the V gene TRBV6-1; D remains unclear. The CDR3 has 16 amino acids. V was shortened by 6 bases and J by 7 bases, with 25 bases between the two germline ends. Germline loops: CDR1 MNHNS, CDR2 SASEGT. CDR3 sequence reads: CASRETLKVRFEEQYF. The CDR3, as DNA: TGTGCCAGCAGAGAAACCTTAAAGGTGAGGTTTGAAGAGCAGTACTTC.

The CDR3 loop reads CASSQKSGASSYEQYF. The CDR3 coding sequence is TGCGCCAGCAGCCAAAAGAGCGGGGCAAGCTCCTACGAGCAGTACTTC. This chain joins TRBV4-1 and TRBJ2-7; 7 nucleotides line up with TRBD2. V lost 2 bases and J lost 0; bases outside the gene matches: 7. The V gene's germline CDR1 is MGHRA and CDR2 YSYEKL. This CDR3 is built from 16 residues.

The chain combines TRBV5-1 with TRBJ2-1; 10 nucleotides line up with TRBD2. With 5 bases clipped from V and 6 bases from J, the junction kept 8 bases outside the gene matches. Germline V lookup: CDR1 SGHRS, CDR2 YFSETQ. The CDR3 spans 15 residues. In DNA form, the CDR3 reads TGCGCCAGCAGTCGGGGTCCTAGCGGGAGCAATGAGCAGTTCTTC. Translated, it gives CASSRGPSGSNEQFF. Combining the CDR3 with reference TRBV5-1 and TRBJ2-1 gives the whole variable domain KAGVTQTPRYLIKTRGQQVTLSCSPISGHRSVSWYQQTPGQGLQFLFEYFSETQRNKGNFPGRFSGRQFSNSRSEMNVSTLELGDSALYLCASSRGPSGSNEQFFGPGTRLTVL.

Written as DNA, the CDR3 is TGTGCCAGCAGCCCCGGGACAGGCGACAATCAGCCCCAGCATTTT. As protein: CASSPGTGDNQPQHF. The chain joins TRBV5-6 to TRBJ1-5, with 8 bases that match TRBD1. This CDR3 comprises 15 residues. V was clipped by 4 bases and J by 3 bases; unmatched bases: 6. The germline CDR1 and CDR2 sequences are SGHDT and YYEEEE. Full variable domain (remainder filled in from reference TRBV5-6 and TRBJ1-5): DAGVTQSPTHLIKTRGQQVTLRCSPKSGHDTVSWYQQALGQGPQFIFQYYEEEERQRGNFPDRFSGHQFPNYSSELNVNALLLGDSALYLCASSPGTGDNQPQHFGDGTRLSIL.

The J gene is TRBJ1-2, the V gene TRBV27; D is ambiguous. Trimming left V 4 bases short and J 10 bases short, with 16 bases between. The CDR3 totals 13 residues. Germline CDR1 reads MNHEY; CDR2 reads SMNVEV (reference sequence). CDR3 region: CASSSRHSMDYTF. The CDR3 DNA is TGTGCCAGCAGTTCGCGTCACAGTATGGACTACACCTTC.

This chain links TRBV6-5 with TRBJ2-7; maybe TRBD1 (5 bases). Germline loops: CDR1 MNHEY, CDR2 SVGAGI. CDR3 length: 11 residues. V lost 8 bases to trimming and J lost 6 bases, with 11 bases between them. In DNA, the CDR3 is TGTGCCAGCGGCCTTCAGGGCGAGCAGTACTTC. It translates to CASGLQGEQYF.

This rearrangement joins TRBV7-2 to TRBJ2-2; 10 positions match TRBD2. The CDR3 spans 18 residues. With V trimmed by 5 bases and J by 7 bases, 16 bases remained unmatched. Germline CDR1 SGHTA, CDR2 FQGNSA. DNA for the CDR3: TGTGCCAGCAGCCTGAACCAAGCGGGAGGGCAATCGGGCGGGGAGCTGTTTTTT. Translated: CASSLNQAGGQSGGELFF.

This clone was found a few times. The rearrangement joins TRBV6-1 to TRBJ2-3; TRBD2 matches at 16 bases. CDR1 MNHNS and CDR2 SASEGT come from the germline V gene. The CDR3 spans 19 residues. V gave up 2 bases and J gave up 4 bases; unmatched junction bases: 9. In nucleotides, the CDR3 is TGTGCCAGCAGTGAAATGGGGACTAGCGGGAGGGCCTGGGCAGATACGCAGTATTTT. It codes for CASSEMGTSGRAWADTQYF.